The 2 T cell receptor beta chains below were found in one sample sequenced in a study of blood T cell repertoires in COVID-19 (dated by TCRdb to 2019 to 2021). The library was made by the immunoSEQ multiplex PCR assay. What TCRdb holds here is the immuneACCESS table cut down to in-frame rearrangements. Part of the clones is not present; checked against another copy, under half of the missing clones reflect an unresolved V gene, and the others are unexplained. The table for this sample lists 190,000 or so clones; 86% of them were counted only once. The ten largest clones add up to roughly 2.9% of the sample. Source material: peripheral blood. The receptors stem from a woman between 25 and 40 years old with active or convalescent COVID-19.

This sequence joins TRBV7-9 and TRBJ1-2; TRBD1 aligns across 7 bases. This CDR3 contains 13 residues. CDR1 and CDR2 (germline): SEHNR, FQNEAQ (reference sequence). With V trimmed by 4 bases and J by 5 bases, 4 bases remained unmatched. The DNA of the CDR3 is TGTGCCAGCAGCTCGGACAGGAGTTATGGCTACACCTTC. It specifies CASSSDRSYGYTF.

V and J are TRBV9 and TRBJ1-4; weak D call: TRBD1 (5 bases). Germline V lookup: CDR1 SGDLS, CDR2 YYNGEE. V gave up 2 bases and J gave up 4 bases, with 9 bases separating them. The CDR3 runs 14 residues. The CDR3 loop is CASSVDSLNEKLFF. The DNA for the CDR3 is TGTGCCAGCAGCGTTGACAGTCTTAATGAAAAACTGTTTTTT.